These 2 T cell receptor beta chains were all obtained from the same sample, sequenced in a study of CD8 T cells in Susac syndrome. Reverse transcription of roughly 0.45 to 1 ug RNA used random hexamers. TCRdb fed the immunoSEQ multiplex PCR reads into MiXCR, producing one record per CDR3 protein. The data hold around 180,000 distinct CDR3 sequences, with 85% to 95% observed a single time. The material sequenced was CD8+ T cells from PBMCs. All receptors come from a human donor with multiple sclerosis.

The chain combines TRBV30 with TRBJ2-1; no reliable D call. The CDR3 is 11 amino acids. The V end was cut by 3 bases, the J end by 6 bases, with 6 bases between. The germline CDR1 and CDR2 sequences are GTSNPN and SVGIG (reference sequence). The CDR3 nucleotides are TGTGCCTGGAGCCTAGGCAATGAGCAGTTCTTC. Its protein is CAWSLGNEQFF.

J is TRBJ2-3 and V is TRBV29-1; D gene uncertain. Germline V lookup: CDR1 SQVTM, CDR2 ANQGSEA. CDR3 length: 13 amino acids. The CDR3 spells CGYLAVRKDTQYF. Here the CDR3 DNA reads TGCGGTTACTTGGCGGTCAGGAAAGATACGCAGTATTTT.